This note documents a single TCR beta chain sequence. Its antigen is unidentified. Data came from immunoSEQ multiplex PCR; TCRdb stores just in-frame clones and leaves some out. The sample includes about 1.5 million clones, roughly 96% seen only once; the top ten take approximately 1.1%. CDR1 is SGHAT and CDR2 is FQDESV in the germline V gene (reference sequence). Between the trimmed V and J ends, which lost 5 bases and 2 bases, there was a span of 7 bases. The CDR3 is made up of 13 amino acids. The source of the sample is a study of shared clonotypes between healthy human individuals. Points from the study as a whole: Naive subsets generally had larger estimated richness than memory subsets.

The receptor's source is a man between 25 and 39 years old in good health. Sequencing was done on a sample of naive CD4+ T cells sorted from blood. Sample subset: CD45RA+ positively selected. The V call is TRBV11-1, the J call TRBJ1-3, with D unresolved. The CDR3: CASSASAGNTIYF. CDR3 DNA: TGTGCCAGCAGCGCCTCCGCTGGAAACACCATATATTTT.